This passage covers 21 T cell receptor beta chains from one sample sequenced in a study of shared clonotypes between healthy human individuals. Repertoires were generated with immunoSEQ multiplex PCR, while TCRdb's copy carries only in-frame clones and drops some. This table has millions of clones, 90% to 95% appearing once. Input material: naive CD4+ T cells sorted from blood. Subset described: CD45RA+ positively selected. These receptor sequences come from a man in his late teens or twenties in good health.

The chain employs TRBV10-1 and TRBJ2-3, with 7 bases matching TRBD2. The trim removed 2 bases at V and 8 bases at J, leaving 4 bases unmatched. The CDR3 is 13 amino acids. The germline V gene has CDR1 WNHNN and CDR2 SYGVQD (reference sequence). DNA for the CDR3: TGCGCCAGCAGTGAGCGGGGGGAGGCTACGCAGTATTTT. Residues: CASSERGEATQYF.

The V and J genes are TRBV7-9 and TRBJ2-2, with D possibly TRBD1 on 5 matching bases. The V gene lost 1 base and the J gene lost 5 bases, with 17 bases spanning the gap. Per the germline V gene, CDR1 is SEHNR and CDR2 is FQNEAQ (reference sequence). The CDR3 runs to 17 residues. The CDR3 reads CASSLGSKQGKTGELFF. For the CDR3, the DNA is TGTGCCAGCAGCTTAGGATCAAAGCAGGGAAAGACCGGGGAGCTGTTTTTT.

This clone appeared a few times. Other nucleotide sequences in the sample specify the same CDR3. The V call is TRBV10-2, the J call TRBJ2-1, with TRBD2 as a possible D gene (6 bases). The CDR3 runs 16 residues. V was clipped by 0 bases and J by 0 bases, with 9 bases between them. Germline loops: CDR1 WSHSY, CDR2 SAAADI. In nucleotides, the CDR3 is TGCGCCAGCAGTGAGTCCGCGGGGCCCTCCTACAATGAGCAGTTCTTC. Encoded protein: CASSESAGPSYNEQFF.

CDR3 amino acids: CASSLDRDNQPQHF. DNA of the CDR3: TGTGCCAGCAGCTTGGACAGGGACAATCAGCCCCAGCATTTT. The gene calls are TRBV7-2 and TRBJ1-5, with 8 bases that match TRBD1. Trimming removed 3 bases from V and 3 bases from J; junction bases left unmatched: 1. The CDR3 is 14 amino acids. CDR1 SGHTA and CDR2 FQGNSA come from the germline V gene.

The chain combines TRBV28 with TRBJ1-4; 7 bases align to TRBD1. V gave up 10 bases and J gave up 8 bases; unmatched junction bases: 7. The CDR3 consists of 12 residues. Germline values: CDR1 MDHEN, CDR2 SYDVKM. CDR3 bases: TGTGCCACCTTGACAGGGAACGAAAAACTGTTTTTT. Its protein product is CATLTGNEKLFF.

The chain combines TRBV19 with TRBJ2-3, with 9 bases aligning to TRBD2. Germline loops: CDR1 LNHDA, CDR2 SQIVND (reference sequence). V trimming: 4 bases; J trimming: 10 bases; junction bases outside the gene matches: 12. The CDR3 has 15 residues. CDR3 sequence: CASSTGAAGGLSQYF. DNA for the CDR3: TGTGCCAGTAGTACCGGCGCGGCGGGAGGGCTTTCGCAGTATTTT. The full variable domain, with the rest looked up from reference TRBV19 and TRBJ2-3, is DGGITQSPKYLFRKEGQNVTLSCEQNLNHDAMYWYRQDPGQGLRLIYYSQIVNDFQKGDIAEGYSVSREKKESFPLTVTSAQKNPTAFYLCASSTGAAGGLSQYFGPGTRLTVL.

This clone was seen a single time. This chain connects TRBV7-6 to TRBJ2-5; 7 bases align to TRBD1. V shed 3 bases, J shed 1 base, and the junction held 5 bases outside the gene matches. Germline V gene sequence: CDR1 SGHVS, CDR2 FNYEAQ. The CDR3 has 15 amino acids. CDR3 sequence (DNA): TGTGCCAGCAGCTTGTTTCGGGACAGCCAAGAGACCCAGTACTTC. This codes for CASSLFRDSQETQYF.

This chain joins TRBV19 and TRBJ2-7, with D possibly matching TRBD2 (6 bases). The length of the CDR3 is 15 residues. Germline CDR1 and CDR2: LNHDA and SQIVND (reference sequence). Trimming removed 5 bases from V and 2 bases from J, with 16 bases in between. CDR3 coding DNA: TGTGCCAGTAGTCTCGAGGCGGGACCTCCCTACGAGCAGTACTTC. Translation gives CASSLEAGPPYEQYF.

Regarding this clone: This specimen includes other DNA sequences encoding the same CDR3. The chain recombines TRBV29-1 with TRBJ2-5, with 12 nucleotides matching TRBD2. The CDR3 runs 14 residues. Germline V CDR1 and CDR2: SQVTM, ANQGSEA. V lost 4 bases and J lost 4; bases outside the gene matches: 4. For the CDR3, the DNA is TGCAGCGTTGCTAGCGGGAGGGCCGGAGAGACCCAGTACTTC. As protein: CSVASGRAGETQYF.

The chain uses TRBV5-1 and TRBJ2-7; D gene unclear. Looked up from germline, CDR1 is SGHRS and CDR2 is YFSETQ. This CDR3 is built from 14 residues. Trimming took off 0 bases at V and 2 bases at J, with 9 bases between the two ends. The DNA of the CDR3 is TGCGCCAGCAGCTTGGCCGTGGCTGCCTACGAGCAGTACTTC. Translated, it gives CASSLAVAAYEQYF.

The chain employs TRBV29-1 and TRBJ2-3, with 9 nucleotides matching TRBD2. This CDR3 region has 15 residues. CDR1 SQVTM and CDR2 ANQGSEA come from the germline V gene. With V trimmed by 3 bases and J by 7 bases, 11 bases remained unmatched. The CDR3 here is CSVEEVAGGSNTQYF. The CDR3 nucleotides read TGCAGCGTTGAGGAAGTTGCGGGAGGGAGTAATACGCAGTATTTT.

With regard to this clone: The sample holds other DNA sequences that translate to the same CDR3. Written as DNA, the CDR3 is TGCAGTGCTAGGGTAGGGGATACGCAGTATTTT. Protein sequence: CSARVGDTQYF. The chain uses TRBV20-1 and TRBJ2-3, with no clear D. V was trimmed by 3 bases and J by 6 bases, leaving 7 bases between them. Germline V gene data show CDR1 as DFQATT and CDR2 as SNEGSKA (reference sequence). The CDR3 is 11 amino acids.

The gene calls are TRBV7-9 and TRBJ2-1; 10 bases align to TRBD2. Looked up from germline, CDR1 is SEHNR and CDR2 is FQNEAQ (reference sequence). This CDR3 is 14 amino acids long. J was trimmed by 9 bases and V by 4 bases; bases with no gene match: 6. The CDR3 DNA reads TGTGCCAGCAGCTCCCTAGCGGGAGAACTTGAGCAGTTCTTC. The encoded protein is CASSSLAGELEQFF. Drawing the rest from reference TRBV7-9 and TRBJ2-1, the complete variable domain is DTGVSQNPRHKITKRGQNVTFRCDPISEHNRLYWYRQTLGQGPEFLTYFQNEAQLEKSRLLSDRFSAERPKGSFSTLEIQRTEQGDSAMYLCASSSLAGELEQFFGPGTRLTVL.

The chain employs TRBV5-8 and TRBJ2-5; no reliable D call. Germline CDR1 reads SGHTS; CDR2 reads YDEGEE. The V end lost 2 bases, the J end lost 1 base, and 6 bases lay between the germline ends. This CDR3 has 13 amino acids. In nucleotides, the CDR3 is TGTGCCAGCAGCTTAGGGCTCCAAGAGACCCAGTACTTC. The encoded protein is CASSLGLQETQYF. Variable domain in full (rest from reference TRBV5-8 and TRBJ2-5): EAGVTQSPTHLIKTRGQQATLRCSPISGHTSVYWYQQALGLGLQFLLWYDEGEERNRGNFPPRFSGRQFPNYSSELNVNALELEDSALYLCASSLGLQETQYFGPGTRLLVL.

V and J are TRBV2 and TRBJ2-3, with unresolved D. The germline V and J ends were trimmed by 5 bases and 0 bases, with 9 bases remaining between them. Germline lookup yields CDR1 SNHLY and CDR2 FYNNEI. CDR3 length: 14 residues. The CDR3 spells CASSWAESTDTQYF. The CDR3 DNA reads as TGTGCCAGCAGTTGGGCGGAGAGCACAGATACGCAGTATTTT.

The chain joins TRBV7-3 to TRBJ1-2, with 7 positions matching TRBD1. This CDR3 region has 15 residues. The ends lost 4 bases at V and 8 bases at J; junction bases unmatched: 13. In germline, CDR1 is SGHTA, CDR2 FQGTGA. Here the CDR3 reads CASSSGTESNLGYTF. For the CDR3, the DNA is TGTGCCAGCAGCTCAGGGACAGAATCTAATCTGGGCTACACCTTC.

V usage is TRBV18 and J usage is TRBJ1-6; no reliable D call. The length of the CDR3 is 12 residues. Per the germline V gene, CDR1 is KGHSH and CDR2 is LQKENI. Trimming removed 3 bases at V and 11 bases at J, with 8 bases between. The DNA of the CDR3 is TGTGCCAGCTCACCTTCGGGTCCACCCCTCCACTTT. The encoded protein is CASSPSGPPLHF.

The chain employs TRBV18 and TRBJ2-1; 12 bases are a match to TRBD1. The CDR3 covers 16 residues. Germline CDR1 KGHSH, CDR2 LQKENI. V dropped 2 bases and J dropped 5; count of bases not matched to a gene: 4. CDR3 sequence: CASSPVGTGGNNEQFF. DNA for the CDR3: TGTGCCAGCTCACCAGTGGGGACAGGGGGCAACAATGAGCAGTTCTTC.

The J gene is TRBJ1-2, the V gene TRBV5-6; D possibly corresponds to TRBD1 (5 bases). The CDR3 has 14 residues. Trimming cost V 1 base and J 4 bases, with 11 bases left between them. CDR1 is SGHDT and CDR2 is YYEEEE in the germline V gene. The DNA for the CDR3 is TGTGCCAGCAGCTTGCCCCAGGGTGGCTATGGCTACACCTTC. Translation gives CASSLPQGGYGYTF. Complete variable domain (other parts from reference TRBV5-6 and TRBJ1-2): DAGVTQSPTHLIKTRGQQVTLRCSPKSGHDTVSWYQQALGQGPQFIFQYYEEEERQRGNFPDRFSGHQFPNYSSELNVNALLLGDSALYLCASSLPQGGYGYTFGSGTRLTVV.

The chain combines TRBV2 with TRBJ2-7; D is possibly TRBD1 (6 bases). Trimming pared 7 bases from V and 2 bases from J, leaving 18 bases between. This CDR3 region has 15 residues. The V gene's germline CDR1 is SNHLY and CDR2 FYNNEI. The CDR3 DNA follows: TGTGCCAGCACCCCAGGGGTAGGTGGGACCTACGAGCAGTACTTC. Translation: CASTPGVGGTYEQYF. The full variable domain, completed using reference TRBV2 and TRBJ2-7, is EPEVTQTPSHQVTQMGQEVILRCVPISNHLYFYWYRQILGQKVEFLVSFYNNEISEKSEIFDDQFSVERPDGSNFTLKIRSTKLEDSAMYFCASTPGVGGTYEQYFGPGTRLTVT.

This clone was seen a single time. The CDR3 bases are TGTGCCAGCAGAACGACGGGACTTACCTACAATGAGCAGTTCTTC. Its protein product is CASRTTGLTYNEQFF. The rearrangement links TRBV6-5 to TRBJ2-1; perhaps TRBD2 as D (6 bases). The V gene lost 6 bases and the J gene lost 2 bases, with 14 bases spanning the gap. The length of the CDR3 is 15 residues. Per the germline V gene, CDR1 is MNHEY and CDR2 is SVGAGI.